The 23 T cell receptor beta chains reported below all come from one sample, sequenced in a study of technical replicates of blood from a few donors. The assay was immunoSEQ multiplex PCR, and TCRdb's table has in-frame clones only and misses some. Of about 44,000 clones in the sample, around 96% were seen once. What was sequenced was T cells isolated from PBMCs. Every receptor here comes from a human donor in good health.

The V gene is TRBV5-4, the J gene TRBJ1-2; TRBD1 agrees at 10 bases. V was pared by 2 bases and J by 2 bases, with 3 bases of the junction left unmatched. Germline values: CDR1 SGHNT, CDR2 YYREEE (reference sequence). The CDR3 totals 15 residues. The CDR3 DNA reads TGTGCCAGCAGCTTACCGACAGGGGGCAACTATGGCTACACCTTC. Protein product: CASSLPTGGNYGYTF.

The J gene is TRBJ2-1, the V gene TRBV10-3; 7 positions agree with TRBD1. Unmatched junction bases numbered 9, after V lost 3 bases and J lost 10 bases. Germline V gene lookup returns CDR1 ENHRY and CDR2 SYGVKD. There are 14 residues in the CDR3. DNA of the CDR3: TGTGCCATCAGTGACATGGACGAGACAGGGGAGCAGTTCTTC. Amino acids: CAISDMDETGEQFF.

The CDR3 region has the DNA TGTGCCAGTAGCCTCAATGTACCTAGCGGGAGTTACGAGCAGTACTTC. This translates into CASSLNVPSGSYEQYF. V gene TRBV19 combines with J gene TRBJ2-7; 10 bases align to TRBD2. The J segment lost 4 bases and the V segment lost 6 bases, leaving 12 bases of the junction unmatched. Germline CDR1 LNHDA, CDR2 SQIVND (reference sequence). The CDR3 runs 16 residues.

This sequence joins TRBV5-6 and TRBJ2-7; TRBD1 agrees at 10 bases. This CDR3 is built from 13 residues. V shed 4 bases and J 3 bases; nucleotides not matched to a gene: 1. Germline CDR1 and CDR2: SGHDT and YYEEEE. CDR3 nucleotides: TGTGCCAGCAGCCGGGACAGGGGCTACGAGCAGTACTTC. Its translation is CASSRDRGYEQYF.

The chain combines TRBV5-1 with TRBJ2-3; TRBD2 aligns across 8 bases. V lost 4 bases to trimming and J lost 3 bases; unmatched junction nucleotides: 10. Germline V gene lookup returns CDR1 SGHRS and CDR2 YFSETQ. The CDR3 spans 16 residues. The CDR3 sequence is CASSLRSGSWTDTQYF. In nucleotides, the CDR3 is TGCGCCAGCAGCCTGCGGAGCGGGAGTTGGACAGATACGCAGTATTTT.

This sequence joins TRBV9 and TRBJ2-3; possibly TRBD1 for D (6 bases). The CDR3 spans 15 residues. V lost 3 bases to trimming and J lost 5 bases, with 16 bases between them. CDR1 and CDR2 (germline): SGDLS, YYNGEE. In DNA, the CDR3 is TGTGCCAGCAGCGAGGGGACATTTAGGGGAGATACGCAGTATTTT. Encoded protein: CASSEGTFRGDTQYF.

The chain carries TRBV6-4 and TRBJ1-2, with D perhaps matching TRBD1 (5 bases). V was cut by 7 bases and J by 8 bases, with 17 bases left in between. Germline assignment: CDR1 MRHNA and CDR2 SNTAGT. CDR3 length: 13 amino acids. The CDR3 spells CASNPGGGAGYTF. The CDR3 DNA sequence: TGTGCCAGCAACCCCGGGGGAGGGGCAGGCTACACCTTC.

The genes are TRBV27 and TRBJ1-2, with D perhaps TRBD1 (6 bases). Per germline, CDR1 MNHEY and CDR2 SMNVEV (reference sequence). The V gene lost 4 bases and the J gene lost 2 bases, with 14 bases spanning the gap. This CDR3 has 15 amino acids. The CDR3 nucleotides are TGTGCCAGCAGTTCCTCTAAAACAGGGAACTATGGCTACACCTTC. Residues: CASSSSKTGNYGYTF.

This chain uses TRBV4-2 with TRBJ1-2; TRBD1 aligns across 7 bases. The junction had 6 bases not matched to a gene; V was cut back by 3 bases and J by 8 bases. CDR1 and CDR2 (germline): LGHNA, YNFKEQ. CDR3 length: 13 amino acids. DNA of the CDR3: TGTGCCAGCAGCCAGACAGGGATCCAGGGCTACACCTTC. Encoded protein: CASSQTGIQGYTF.

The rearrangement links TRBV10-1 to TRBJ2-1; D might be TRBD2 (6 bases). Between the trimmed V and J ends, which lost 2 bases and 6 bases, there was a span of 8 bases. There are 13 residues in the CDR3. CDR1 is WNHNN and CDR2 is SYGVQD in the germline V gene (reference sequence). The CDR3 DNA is TGCGCCAGCAGTGAGATGGGGGGCAATGAGCAGTTCTTC. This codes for CASSEMGGNEQFF.

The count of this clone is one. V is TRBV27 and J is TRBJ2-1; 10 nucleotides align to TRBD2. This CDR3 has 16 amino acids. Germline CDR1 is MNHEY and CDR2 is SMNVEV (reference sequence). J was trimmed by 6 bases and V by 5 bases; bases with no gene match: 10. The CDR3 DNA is TGTGCCAGCAGTCCCCTCAGCGGGAGGGCCGGCAATGAGCAGTTCTTC. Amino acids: CASSPLSGRAGNEQFF.

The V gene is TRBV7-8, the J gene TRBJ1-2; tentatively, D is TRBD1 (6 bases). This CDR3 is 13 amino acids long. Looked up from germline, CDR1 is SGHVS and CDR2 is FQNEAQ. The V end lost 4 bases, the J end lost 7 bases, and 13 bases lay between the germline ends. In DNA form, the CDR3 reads TGTGCCAGCAGCTCCTTCCAGGGGTCTGGCTACACCTTC. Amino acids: CASSSFQGSGYTF.

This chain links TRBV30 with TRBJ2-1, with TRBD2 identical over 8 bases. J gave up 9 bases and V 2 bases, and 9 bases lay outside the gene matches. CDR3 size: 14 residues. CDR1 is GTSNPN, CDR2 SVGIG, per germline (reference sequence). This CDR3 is CAWSYELGGGEQFF. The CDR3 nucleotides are TGTGCCTGGAGTTATGAACTCGGGGGGGGTGAGCAGTTCTTC.

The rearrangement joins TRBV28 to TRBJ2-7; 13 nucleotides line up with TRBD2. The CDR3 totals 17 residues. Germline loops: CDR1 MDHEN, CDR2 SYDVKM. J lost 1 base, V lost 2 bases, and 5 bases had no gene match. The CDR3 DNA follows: TGTGCCAGCAGTTTAACTAGCGGGAGGGCCGAATCCTACGAGCAGTACTTC. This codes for CASSLTSGRAESYEQYF. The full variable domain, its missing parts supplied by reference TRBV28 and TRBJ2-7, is DVKVTQSSRYLVKRTGEKVFLECVQDMDHENMFWYRQDPGLGLRLIYFSYDVKMKEKGDIPEGYSVSREKKERFSLILESASTNQTSMYLCASSLTSGRAESYEQYFGPGTRLTVT.

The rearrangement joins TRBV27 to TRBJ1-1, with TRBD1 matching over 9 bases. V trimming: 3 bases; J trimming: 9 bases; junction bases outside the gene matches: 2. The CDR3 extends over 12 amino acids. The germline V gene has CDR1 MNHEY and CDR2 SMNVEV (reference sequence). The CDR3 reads CASSFGQGQAFF. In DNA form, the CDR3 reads TGTGCCAGCAGTTTCGGACAGGGGCAAGCTTTCTTT.

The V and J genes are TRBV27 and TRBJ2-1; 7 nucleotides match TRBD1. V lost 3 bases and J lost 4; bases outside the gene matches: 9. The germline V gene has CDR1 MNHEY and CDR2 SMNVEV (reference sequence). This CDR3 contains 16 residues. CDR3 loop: CASSLADREAYNEQFF. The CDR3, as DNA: TGTGCCAGCAGTTTGGCTGACAGGGAAGCTTACAATGAGCAGTTCTTC.

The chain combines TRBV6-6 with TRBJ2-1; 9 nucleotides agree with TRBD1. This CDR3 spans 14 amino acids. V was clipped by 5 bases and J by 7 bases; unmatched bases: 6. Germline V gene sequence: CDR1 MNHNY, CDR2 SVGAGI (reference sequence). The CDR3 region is CASSRQGVRNEQFF. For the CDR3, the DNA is TGTGCCAGCAGTAGACAGGGGGTGAGAAATGAGCAGTTCTTC.

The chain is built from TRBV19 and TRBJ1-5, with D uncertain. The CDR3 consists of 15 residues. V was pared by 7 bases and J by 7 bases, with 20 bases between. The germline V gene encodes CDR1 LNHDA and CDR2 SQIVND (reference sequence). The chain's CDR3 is CASISEGRAGQPQHF. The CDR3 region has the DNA TGTGCCAGTATTAGTGAAGGGCGGGCTGGACAGCCCCAGCATTTT.

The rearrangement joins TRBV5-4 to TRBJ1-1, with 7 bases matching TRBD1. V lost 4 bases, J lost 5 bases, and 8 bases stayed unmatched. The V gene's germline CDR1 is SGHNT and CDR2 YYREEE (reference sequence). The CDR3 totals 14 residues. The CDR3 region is CASSIGDSRTEAFF. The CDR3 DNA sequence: TGTGCCAGCAGCATAGGGGACAGCCGGACTGAAGCTTTCTTT.

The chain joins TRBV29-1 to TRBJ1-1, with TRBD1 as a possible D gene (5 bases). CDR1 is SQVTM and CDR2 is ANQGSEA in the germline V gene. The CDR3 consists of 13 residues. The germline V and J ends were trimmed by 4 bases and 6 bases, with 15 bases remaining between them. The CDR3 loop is CSVAITWGAEAFF. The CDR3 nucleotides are TGCAGCGTTGCAATCACCTGGGGCGCTGAAGCTTTCTTT.

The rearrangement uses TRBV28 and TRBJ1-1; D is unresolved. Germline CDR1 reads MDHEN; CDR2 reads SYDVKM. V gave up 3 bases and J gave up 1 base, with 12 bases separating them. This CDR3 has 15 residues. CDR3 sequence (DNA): TGTGCCAGCAGTTTGGGTCTAACAGCGAACACTGAAGCTTTCTTT. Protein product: CASSLGLTANTEAFF.

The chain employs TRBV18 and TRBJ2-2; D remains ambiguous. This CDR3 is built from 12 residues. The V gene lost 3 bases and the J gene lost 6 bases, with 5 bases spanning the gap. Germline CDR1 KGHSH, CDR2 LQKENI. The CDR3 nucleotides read TGTGCCAGCTCACCGTCATCCGGGGAGCTGTTTTTT. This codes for CASSPSSGELFF.

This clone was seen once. The CDR3 sequence is CAWSAQGALAGANVLTF. CDR3 in DNA: TGTGCCTGGAGTGCACAGGGGGCGCTTGCTGGGGCCAACGTCCTGACTTTC. This chain uses TRBV30 with TRBJ2-6, with 9 bases identical to TRBD1. The CDR3 runs to 17 residues. Germline V gene lookup returns CDR1 GTSNPN and CDR2 SVGIG (reference sequence). V trimming: 1 base; J trimming: 2 bases; junction bases outside the gene matches: 6.